Shown below are 12 T cell receptor beta chains from a single sample sequenced in a study of T cells in Graves' hyperthyroidism and ophthalmopathy. RNA transcripts gave rise to amplified TCR beta CDR3 regions. TCR CDR3 underwent first-round RT-PCR with the HTBI primer set. TCRdb ran MiXCR on the multiplex PCR reads and lists one entry per CDR3 protein. This repertoire shows 300,000 to 500,000 distinct CDR3 sequences, 15% found once; its top ten account for 30% to 35%. Sequenced input: blood. The receptor source for this set is a woman aged 30 to 39 with Graves' hyperthyroidism.

This clonotype was counted many times. As DNA, the CDR3 is TGTGCCAGCTCACCAAGGTCCCAGCCAGATGAAAAACTGTTTTTT. The encoded protein is CASSPRSQPDEKLFF. This chain connects TRBV18 to TRBJ1-4, with D hard to call. The CDR3 length is 15 residues. Looked up from germline, CDR1 is KGHSH and CDR2 is LQKENI. V dropped 2 bases and J dropped 6 bases, with 13 bases sitting between them.

Ten or more counts support this clonotype. The chain carries TRBV6-5 and TRBJ1-5, with D possibly TRBD1 on 6 matching bases. V lost 0 bases and J 7 bases, leaving 13 bases between the germline ends. Germline loops: CDR1 MNHEY, CDR2 SVGAGI. This CDR3 comprises 15 residues. CDR3 sequence reads: CASSYSSTGRQPQHF. The CDR3 DNA follows: TGTGCCAGCAGTTACTCGAGCACAGGGAGGCAGCCCCAGCATTTT.

Many counts were recorded for this clonotype. The chain links TRBV5-1 to TRBJ1-1; D perhaps matches TRBD1 (5 bases). The V and J ends lost 4 bases and 4 bases respectively, with 8 bases between them. Per the germline V gene, CDR1 is SGHRS and CDR2 is YFSETQ. The CDR3 is 12 amino acids. CDR3 DNA sequence: TGCGCCAGCAGCGGACATGTCACTGAAGCTTTCTTT. Amino acid sequence: CASSGHVTEAFF.

In its sample, this clonotype was seen many times. V and J are TRBV13 and TRBJ1-1; D is unclear. This CDR3 comprises 12 residues. The V end was cut by 7 bases, the J end by 5 bases, with 11 bases between. Germline loops: CDR1 PRHDT, CDR2 FYEKMQ (reference sequence). DNA for the CDR3: TGTGCCAGCACCCTTGATGGGACTGAAGCTTTCTTT. It specifies CASTLDGTEAFF.

At least ten counts were recorded for this clonotype. The rearrangement joins TRBV27 to TRBJ2-6; D remains unclear. With 7 bases removed from V and 2 bases from J, the gap between germline ends came to 9 bases. This CDR3 comprises 14 residues. CDR1 and CDR2 from the germline V gene are MNHEY and SMNVEV (reference sequence). CDR3 sequence (DNA): TGTGCCAGCACCAAAGGGACTGGGGCCAACGTCCTGACTTTC. This encodes CASTKGTGANVLTF.

This clonotype has just a few counts. V is TRBV19 and J is TRBJ2-1, with D perhaps matching TRBD2 (5 bases). Trimming removed 7 bases from V and 9 bases from J, with 16 bases in between. Germline V CDR1 and CDR2: LNHDA, SQIVND (reference sequence). CDR3 size: 13 residues. Here the CDR3 DNA reads TGTGCCAGTATGGAACTAGAGGAAACTGAGCAGTTCTTC. Protein: CASMELEETEQFF.

The J gene is TRBJ1-1, the V gene TRBV27; 9 nucleotides agree with TRBD1. The CDR3 has 16 residues. Looked up from germline, CDR1 is MNHEY and CDR2 is SMNVEV (reference sequence). The V segment lost 6 bases and the J segment 0 bases; nucleotides outside the gene matches: 8. This CDR3 is CASSHGTGRMNTEAFF. In nucleotides, the CDR3 is TGTGCCAGCAGCCACGGGACAGGGCGCATGAACACTGAAGCTTTCTTT.

This clonotype was detected only a few times. The chain employs TRBV5-1 and TRBJ2-2; the D is unclear. Trimming shortened V by 6 bases and J by 4 bases, and 16 bases separated the two germline ends. Germline assignment: CDR1 SGHRS and CDR2 YFSETQ. This CDR3 has 15 residues. For the CDR3, the DNA is TGCGCCAGCACCCGCCTCCTAATTGGCACCGGGGAGCTGTTTTTT. It is translated as CASTRLLIGTGELFF.

The genes are TRBV4-1 and TRBJ2-7; the match to TRBD1 covers 8 bases. From germline, CDR1 is MGHRA and CDR2 YSYEKL. The CDR3 has 15 residues. V shed 4 bases, J shed 5 bases, and the junction held 10 bases outside the gene matches. The CDR3 here is CASSLSARGRDEQYF. The CDR3 DNA reads TGCGCCAGCAGCCTAAGCGCCAGGGGGCGTGACGAGCAGTACTTC.

J is TRBJ2-3 and V is TRBV9, with 12 positions matching TRBD2. The CDR3 totals 16 residues. V trimming: 4 bases; J trimming: 5 bases; junction bases outside the gene matches: 8. The germline CDR1 and CDR2 sequences are SGDLS and YYNGEE. The CDR3 loop is CASSFPSGRAEDTQYF. As DNA, the CDR3 is TGTGCCAGCAGCTTTCCTAGCGGGAGGGCCGAAGATACGCAGTATTTT.

In its sample, this clonotype was seen many times. The chain couples TRBV7-9 to TRBJ2-5; D unclear. This CDR3 has 13 residues. Germline V gene sequence: CDR1 SEHNR, CDR2 FQNEAQ (reference sequence). The V and J ends lost 3 bases and 5 bases respectively, with 10 bases between them. The CDR3 reads CASSFSGLETQYF. The CDR3 bases are TGTGCCAGCAGCTTTTCTGGGCTCGAGACCCAGTACTTC. Variable domain in full (rest from reference TRBV7-9 and TRBJ2-5): DTGVSQNPRHKITKRGQNVTFRCDPISEHNRLYWYRQTLGQGPEFLTYFQNEAQLEKSRLLSDRFSAERPKGSFSTLEIQRTEQGDSAMYLCASSFSGLETQYFGPGTRLLVL.

A few counts support this clonotype. The chain carries TRBV6-1 and TRBJ1-4; no definite D call. Germline V CDR1 and CDR2: MNHNS, SASEGT. Deletions cut 4 bases from V and 5 bases from J, with 8 bases between. CDR3 size: 13 residues. CDR3 sequence reads: CASSAVSNEKLFF. CDR3 DNA sequence: TGTGCCAGCAGTGCCGTTTCGAATGAAAAACTGTTTTTT.